This T cell receptor (beta chain) was found in a study of blood T cell repertoires in COVID-19. Whole-study context: The United States, Italy and Spain supplied acute and convalescent COVID-19 samples. Sample material is recorded as cDNA or gDNA derived from T cells, B-cell-depleted T cells, or PBMCs.

The ends lost 4 bases at V and 5 bases at J; junction bases unmatched: 6. CDR3 length: 14 residues. The V gene's germline CDR1 is SGHRS and CDR2 YFSETQ. Methods used by the authors: Amplification from reference gene primers served as the basis for estimated nucleated cell counts. Clones were sequenced by immunoSEQ multiplex PCR, and TCRdb holds only the in-frame ones, with some missing. That table supplies the V and J calls and clone size; D and trimming were determined from the DNA. The table has more than 90,000 clones, roughly 85% seen once. The chain links TRBV5-1 to TRBJ2-5, with TRBD1 identical over 9 bases. The source material was peripheral blood. The TCR originated in a man aged 35 to 55 with acute or convalescent COVID-19. DNA for the CDR3: TGCGCCAGCAGCCGGACAGGGGCGGATGAGACCCAGTACTTC. Its translation is CASSRTGADETQYF.